Given below is one TCR beta chain in context. Produced via immunoSEQ multiplex PCR; TCRdb's table is partial and in-frame only. The table shows around 28,000 clones, with around 86% occurring only once. The record originates from a study of T cell changes during pregnancy in multiple sclerosis. Source: CD4+ T cells from peripheral blood mononuclear cells, taken in the first trimester of pregnancy. This sequence was found in a female donor in good health, enrolled as a control in a pregnancy study.

CDR3 nucleotide sequence: TGTGCCAGCAGCTTACCTGGAACAGAGTACAATGAGCAGTTCTTC. Translating gives CASSLPGTEYNEQFF. V gene TRBV7-9 combines with J gene TRBJ2-1, with D unclear. CDR3 size: 15 residues. Germline CDR1 reads SEHNR; CDR2 reads FQNEAQ (reference sequence). V gave up 2 bases and J gave up 4 bases, with 12 bases separating them.